Described below is a single T cell receptor (beta chain) sequence and its context. TCRdb's table, derived via immunoSEQ multiplex PCR, lists solely in-frame clones and lacks some. The sample lists 85,000 to 100,000 clones, over 85% seen once, with 0.99% in the top ten. This entry belongs to a study of T cell changes during pregnancy in multiple sclerosis. The CDR3 runs 16 residues. The V gene end was trimmed by 0 bases and the J gene end by 3 bases; junction bases not matched to a gene: 5. Germline CDR1 reads MNHEY; CDR2 reads SVGAGI. The sample was peripheral blood, taken after pregnancy. V usage is TRBV6-5 and J usage is TRBJ2-7; 10 bases are shared with TRBD2. The source is a female donor with multiple sclerosis, enrolled in a pregnancy study. CDR3 nucleotide sequence: TGTGCCAGCAGTTACTCCTCCGCTAGCGGGAGCTACGAGCAGTACTTC. This codes for CASSYSSASGSYEQYF.